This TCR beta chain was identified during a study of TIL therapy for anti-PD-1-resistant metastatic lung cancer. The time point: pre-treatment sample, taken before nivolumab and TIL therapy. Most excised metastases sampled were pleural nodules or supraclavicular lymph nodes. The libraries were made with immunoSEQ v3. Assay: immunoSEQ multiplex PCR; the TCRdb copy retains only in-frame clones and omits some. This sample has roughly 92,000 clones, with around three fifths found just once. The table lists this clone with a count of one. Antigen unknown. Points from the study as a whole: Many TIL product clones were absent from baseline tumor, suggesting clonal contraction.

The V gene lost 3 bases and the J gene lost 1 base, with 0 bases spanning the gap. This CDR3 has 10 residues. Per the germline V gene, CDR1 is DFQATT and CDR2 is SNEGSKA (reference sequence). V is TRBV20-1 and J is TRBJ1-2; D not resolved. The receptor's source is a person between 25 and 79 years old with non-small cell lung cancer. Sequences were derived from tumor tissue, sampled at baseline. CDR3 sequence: CSASNYGYTF. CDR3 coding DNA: TGCAGTGCTAGTAACTATGGCTACACCTTC.